These 30 T cell receptor beta chains share one sample of origin, sequenced in a study of CD8+ T cells in alopecia areata. Reverse transcription of extracted RNA yielded cDNA, which provided the sequencing template. Assay used: immunoSEQ multiplex PCR; TCRdb lists only in-frame clones, some missing. The sample has 200,000 to 250,000 clones, 40% to 55% seen once. Treatment of the sample: oral pan-JAK inhibitor, 5-10 mg twice daily. Sample: CD4+ T cells sorted from blood, taken at roughly week 36, from a patient treated with tofacitinib. The receptors derive from a human donor with alopecia areata.

In its sample, this clone was seen a few times. The rearrangement links TRBV5-6 to TRBJ1-2; 8 nucleotides line up with TRBD1. J lost 2 bases, V lost 4 bases, and 13 bases had no gene match. The CDR3 is made up of 17 amino acids. Germline-derived CDR1 and CDR2 are SGHDT and YYEEEE. CDR3 loop: CASSPRPGQGDNYGYTF. Written as DNA, the CDR3 is TGTGCCAGCAGCCCAAGACCCGGACAGGGAGACAACTATGGCTACACCTTC.

This chain connects TRBV14 to TRBJ2-5; 11 positions agree with TRBD1. The germline CDR1 and CDR2 sequences are SGHDN and FVKESK. The CDR3 loop spans 16 amino acids. Trimming cost V 4 bases and J 5 bases; bases outside gene matches: 9. The CDR3 DNA is TGTGCCAGCAGCCCCCGGACAGGGGGCTCACTTGAGACCCAGTACTTC. Translating gives CASSPRTGGSLETQYF. Supplemented by reference TRBV14 and TRBJ2-5, the full variable domain reads EAGVTQFPSHSVIEKGQTVTLRCDPISGHDNLYWYRRVMGKEIKFLLHFVKESKQDESGMPNNRFLAERTGGTYSTLKVQPAELEDSGVYFCASSPRTGGSLETQYFGPGTRLLVL.

For the CDR3, the DNA is TGCAGCGTCGAAAGAGGGGCCAACGTCCTGACTTTC. Its translation: CSVERGANVLTF. The genes are TRBV29-1 and TRBJ2-6; D gene uncertain. This CDR3 spans 12 amino acids. V was trimmed by 6 bases and J by 4 bases, leaving 7 bases between them. Looked up from germline, CDR1 is SQVTM and CDR2 is ANQGSEA.

This chain links TRBV30 with TRBJ1-6; 8 positions match TRBD1. V lost 7 bases and J lost 9; bases outside the gene matches: 5. Germline CDR1 reads GTSNPN; CDR2 reads SVGIG (reference sequence). This CDR3 is 12 amino acids long. CDR3 residues: CAFGQGFSPLHF. In DNA form, the CDR3 reads TGTGCCTTTGGACAGGGTTTTTCACCCCTCCACTTT.

This clone occurred a few times. This sequence joins TRBV9 and TRBJ2-2, with 10 bases fitting TRBD2. Germline CDR1 SGDLS, CDR2 YYNGEE. The CDR3 spans 19 residues. V gave up 3 bases and J gave up 2 bases; unmatched junction bases: 13. CDR3 in amino acids: CASSGPPLLAGINTGELFF. In DNA form, the CDR3 reads TGTGCCAGCAGCGGCCCCCCTCTACTAGCGGGAATAAACACCGGGGAGCTGTTTTTT.

This clone showed up just a few times. V is TRBV5-1 and J is TRBJ2-1; 7 bases fit TRBD2. The CDR3 runs 13 residues. Germline lookup yields CDR1 SGHRS and CDR2 YFSETQ. The trim removed 6 bases at V and 5 bases at J, leaving 5 bases unmatched. CDR3 in amino acids: CASNAGVDNEQFF. DNA of the CDR3: TGCGCCAGCAACGCGGGGGTGGACAATGAGCAGTTCTTC.

This chain uses TRBV7-2 with TRBJ2-7; 7 bases agree with TRBD2. J lost 1 base, V lost 6 bases, and 6 bases had no gene match. There are 14 residues in the CDR3. The germline CDR1 and CDR2 sequences are SGHTA and FQGNSA. DNA for the CDR3: TGTGCCAGCAGGGTATCTAGCGGATCCTACGAGCAGTACTTC. Translated, it gives CASRVSSGSYEQYF.

The V and J genes are TRBV30 and TRBJ1-5, with a weak D call TRBD1 (6 bases). The CDR3 has 14 residues. Trimming stripped 5 bases from V and 2 bases from J, with 13 bases between. The germline V gene has CDR1 GTSNPN and CDR2 SVGIG (reference sequence). The DNA of the CDR3 is TGTGCCTGGGGTGGGGGACACGGCAATCAGCCCCAGCATTTT. This sequence encodes CAWGGGHGNQPQHF.

The rearrangement joins TRBV29-1 to TRBJ1-4; D unclear. From germline, CDR1 is SQVTM and CDR2 ANQGSEA. V was clipped by 4 bases and J by 8 bases, with 11 bases between them. This CDR3 has 12 amino acids. This CDR3 is CSVGNLGEKLFF. CDR3 in DNA: TGCAGCGTTGGAAATTTGGGGGAAAAACTGTTTTTT.

The chain joins TRBV7-2 to TRBJ1-3; D unresolved. The CDR3 totals 15 residues. V lost 3 bases and J 2 bases, leaving 11 bases between the germline ends. The germline V gene encodes CDR1 SGHTA and CDR2 FQGNSA. Here the CDR3 DNA reads TGTGCCAGCAGCTTGAGGGAAGGGCCTGGAAACACCATATATTTT. Its protein product is CASSLREGPGNTIYF.

This clone was observed a single time. The chain is built from TRBV5-1 and TRBJ2-3; 7 nucleotides match TRBD1. V was clipped by 4 bases and J by 0 bases; unmatched bases: 5. CDR3 length: 15 residues. CDR1 SGHRS and CDR2 YFSETQ come from the germline V gene. The CDR3 spells CASSLRTGSTDTQYF. The CDR3 DNA follows: TGCGCCAGCAGCCTACGGACAGGTAGCACAGATACGCAGTATTTT.

The CDR3 region is CASSLAGRADYEQYF. CDR3 DNA: TGTGCCAGCAGCTTAGCTGGCAGGGCAGATTACGAGCAGTACTTC. The rearrangement links TRBV11-2 to TRBJ2-7, with a possible D match to TRBD1 (5 bases). This CDR3 is 15 amino acids long. Germline V gene data show CDR1 as SGHAT and CDR2 as FQNNGV. Trimming cost V 1 base and J 4 bases, with 14 bases left between them.

This clone was seen a handful of times. This chain uses TRBV7-2 with TRBJ1-6; no reliable D call. Trimming stripped 0 bases from V and 9 bases from J, with 12 bases between. The CDR3 extends over 15 amino acids. CDR1 is SGHTA and CDR2 is FQGNSA in the germline V gene. CDR3 nucleotides: TGTGCCAGCAGCTTAGCGGCGGGATTAGGTTCACCCCTCCACTTT. Its translation is CASSLAAGLGSPLHF. Supplemented by reference TRBV7-2 and TRBJ1-6, the full variable domain reads GAGVSQSPSNKVTEKGKDVELRCDPISGHTALYWYRQSLGQGLEFLIYFQGNSAPDKSGLPSDRFSAERTGGSVSTLTIQRTQQEDSAVYLCASSLAAGLGSPLHFGNGTRLTVT.

The genes are TRBV29-1 and TRBJ2-3; 11 bases are a match to TRBD2. This CDR3 contains 15 residues. V gave up 3 bases and J gave up 2 bases; unmatched junction bases: 4. Germline V gene lookup returns CDR1 SQVTM and CDR2 ANQGSEA. In DNA, the CDR3 is TGCAGCGTTGAGGGGACTAGCGGAACCACAGATACGCAGTATTTT. Its protein is CSVEGTSGTTDTQYF.

The sample holds a few counts of this clone. The rearrangement uses TRBV29-1 and TRBJ1-1; D gene unclear. Trimming pared 4 bases from V and 7 bases from J, leaving 7 bases between. CDR3 size: 10 residues. Germline-derived CDR1 and CDR2 are SQVTM and ANQGSEA. CDR3 in DNA: TGCAGCGTTGGGGCATTTGAAGCTTTCTTT. It translates to CSVGAFEAFF.

This clone occurred a few times. This chain connects TRBV27 to TRBJ1-1; a weak D match, TRBD1 (6 bases). CDR1 and CDR2 (germline): MNHEY, SMNVEV (reference sequence). The V and J ends lost 5 bases and 4 bases respectively, with 14 bases between them. The CDR3 length is 14 residues. CDR3 sequence reads: CASSLHREATEAFF. As DNA, the CDR3 is TGTGCCAGCAGTCTCCACAGGGAAGCCACTGAAGCTTTCTTT.

Details on this clone: This CDR3 is also generated by other DNA sequences in the sample. The V gene is TRBV6-5, the J gene TRBJ2-7; D is unresolved. Per the germline V gene, CDR1 is MNHEY and CDR2 is SVGAGI. The CDR3 covers 13 residues. V lost 2 bases and J 3 bases, leaving 8 bases between the germline ends. CDR3 sequence: CASSYRVGYEQYF. As DNA, the CDR3 is TGTGCCAGCAGTTACAGGGTCGGCTACGAGCAGTACTTC.

The CDR3 loop reads CASSQTGGYETQYF. The CDR3 bases are TGCGCCAGCAGCCAAACAGGGGGCTACGAGACCCAGTACTTC. The gene calls are TRBV4-1 and TRBJ2-5; 9 bases map to TRBD1. J lost 5 bases, V lost 2 bases, and 3 bases had no gene match. The V gene's germline CDR1 is MGHRA and CDR2 YSYEKL. The CDR3 is made up of 14 amino acids.

This clone was observed a handful of times. CDR3 loop: CASSKTGLNEQFF. In nucleotides, the CDR3 is TGTGCCAGTAGTAAGACAGGGTTAAATGAGCAGTTCTTC. The gene calls are TRBV19 and TRBJ2-1; 7 bases are a match to TRBD1. The J segment lost 7 bases and the V segment lost 4 bases, leaving 4 bases of the junction unmatched. CDR1 LNHDA and CDR2 SQIVND come from the germline V gene (reference sequence). The CDR3 spans 13 residues.

This clone was observed a few times. The chain is built from TRBV27 and TRBJ1-2; D unresolved. Germline lookup yields CDR1 MNHEY and CDR2 SMNVEV (reference sequence). CDR3 size: 15 residues. V was cut by 3 bases and J by 4 bases, with 15 bases left in between. The CDR3 is CASSFISSPAYGYTF. The CDR3 DNA follows: TGTGCCAGCAGTTTTATCTCATCCCCCGCCTATGGCTACACCTTC.

This clone was observed a handful of times. The J gene is TRBJ2-5, the V gene TRBV4-3, with D possibly matching TRBD2 (6 bases). Germline V CDR1 and CDR2: LGHNA, YSLEER. CDR3 size: 14 residues. V was pared by 4 bases and J by 4 bases, with 13 bases between. CDR3 residues: CASSLRGTGETQYF. As DNA, the CDR3 is TGCGCCAGCAGCCTCCGGGGGACGGGAGAGACCCAGTACTTC.

The chain couples TRBV6-5 to TRBJ2-6, with no clear D. There are 15 residues in the CDR3. Per the germline V gene, CDR1 is MNHEY and CDR2 is SVGAGI. Trimming stripped 4 bases from V and 0 bases from J, with 7 bases between. CDR3 DNA sequence: TGTGCCAGCAGTTTCCATGACTCTGGGGCCAACGTCCTGACTTTC. Protein sequence: CASSFHDSGANVLTF.

This clone was recorded many times. The rearrangement links TRBV15 to TRBJ2-1, with 10 positions matching TRBD1. The germline V gene encodes CDR1 LNHNV and CDR2 YYDKDF (reference sequence). V trimming: 3 bases; J trimming: 5 bases; junction bases outside the gene matches: 4. The CDR3 covers 15 residues. As DNA, the CDR3 is TGTGCCACCAGCAGGGGACAGGGGAAGGACAATGAGCAGTTCTTC. This gives the protein CATSRGQGKDNEQFF.

The chain combines TRBV11-2 with TRBJ2-1; the match to TRBD2 covers 11 bases. V dropped 4 bases and J dropped 1; count of bases not matched to a gene: 6. Per germline, CDR1 SGHAT and CDR2 FQNNGV. The CDR3 sequence is 17 residues long. DNA for the CDR3: TGTGCCAGCAGCTCCCCCATAGCGGGAGGGTCCTACAATGAGCAGTTCTTC. It specifies CASSSPIAGGSYNEQFF. The full variable domain, rest sourced from reference TRBV11-2 and TRBJ2-1, is EAGVAQSPRYKIIEKRQSVAFWCNPISGHATLYWYQQILGQGPKLLIQFQNNGVVDDSQLPKDRFSAERLKGVDSTLKIQPAKLEDSAVYLCASSSPIAGGSYNEQFFGPGTRLTVL.

The chain couples TRBV5-4 to TRBJ2-1; D not resolved. Trimming cost V 4 bases and J 0 bases, with 14 bases left between them. The CDR3 sequence is 16 residues long. The V gene's germline CDR1 is SGHNT and CDR2 YYREEE (reference sequence). The CDR3 coding sequence is TGTGCCAGCAGCGTGGTTGGCGTTAGCTCCTACAATGAGCAGTTCTTC. The encoded protein is CASSVVGVSSYNEQFF.

The chain links TRBV5-1 to TRBJ1-1; unclear D gene. V dropped 7 bases and J dropped 2 bases, with 12 bases sitting between them. CDR1 SGHRS and CDR2 YFSETQ come from the germline V gene. The CDR3 spans 13 residues. Written as DNA, the CDR3 is TGCGCCAGCGGACGGGAGGGCAACACTGAAGCTTTCTTT. This codes for CASGREGNTEAFF. Variable domain in full (rest from reference TRBV5-1 and TRBJ1-1): KAGVTQTPRYLIKTRGQQVTLSCSPISGHRSVSWYQQTPGQGLQFLFEYFSETQRNKGNFPGRFSGRQFSNSRSEMNVSTLELGDSALYLCASGREGNTEAFFGQGTRLTVV.

The chain carries TRBV11-2 and TRBJ2-5; D is possibly TRBD2 (5 bases). Germline-derived CDR1 and CDR2 are SGHAT and FQNNGV. CDR3 length: 14 amino acids. V lost 5 bases and J 5 bases, leaving 15 bases between the germline ends. CDR3 DNA sequence: TGTGCCAGCAGCCCCGGACTCCCCGGGGAGACCCAGTACTTC. Translated: CASSPGLPGETQYF.

The chain carries TRBV25-1 and TRBJ2-2; D uncertain. There are 13 residues in the CDR3. The ends were cut back, 4 bases at V and 4 bases at J, with 7 bases in the middle. Per germline, CDR1 MGHDK and CDR2 SYGVNS. The CDR3 is CASSGSPTGELFF. As DNA, the CDR3 is TGTGCCAGCAGTGGCAGCCCCACCGGGGAGCTGTTTTTT.

This clone turned up a few times. The chain joins TRBV30 to TRBJ1-1; D is ambiguous. Germline CDR1 reads GTSNPN; CDR2 reads SVGIG (reference sequence). V was shortened by 3 bases and J by 0 bases, with 11 bases between the two germline ends. The CDR3 consists of 14 residues. CDR3 nucleotides: TGTGCCTGGAGGACAAATTATATGAACACTGAAGCTTTCTTT. Its protein is CAWRTNYMNTEAFF.

This clone was recorded a few times. The chain links TRBV28 to TRBJ1-4, with TRBD1 matching over 7 bases. With 7 bases clipped from V and 14 bases from J, the junction kept 10 bases outside the gene matches. The length of the CDR3 is 12 residues. CDR1 and CDR2 (germline): MDHEN, SYDVKM. As DNA, the CDR3 is TGTGCCAGCAACAACAACAGGGGACGCCTGTTTTTT. The encoded protein is CASNNNRGRLFF.